This T cell receptor (beta chain) was captured in a study of T cells in Graves' hyperthyroidism and ophthalmopathy. Study-wide findings and caveats: Ophthalmopathy cases were set apart from stable hyperthyroidism by a 13 V-J model. Most clonotypes that expanded in the thyroid above 0.001 also showed up in blood.

Ophthalmopathy cases scored 3 or more on the Clinical Activity Score and 4 or more on NOSPECS grade, with duration below 3 months. PBMCs were sourced from around 10 ml fresh peripheral blood. Researchers amplified the TCR beta CDR3 regions from RNA transcripts. Initially, a first-round RT-PCR of the TCR CDR3 employed the HTBI primer set. TCRdb itself ran the multiplex PCR reads through MiXCR, one entry per CDR3 protein. Of hundreds of thousands of distinct CDR3 sequences listed, roughly 15% are singletons. Germline V CDR1 and CDR2: KGHSH, LQKENI. Trimming took off 3 bases at V and 3 bases at J, with 12 bases between the two ends. CDR3 length equals 14 residues. This clonotype has at least ten counts. The antigen is undetermined.

This sequence was found in a woman aged 40 to 55 with Graves' ophthalmopathy. The genes are TRBV18 and TRBJ2-7; no definite D call. Material for sequencing was blood. For the CDR3, the DNA is TGTGCCAGCTCACCCTACAGAGACGGCTACGAGCAGTACTTC. Amino acid sequence: CASSPYRDGYEQYF.